The clone carrying this TCR beta chain was counted ten times or more. This specimen belongs to a study of regulatory T cells in long-lasting Graves disease. Sequencing libraries for TCR beta were prepared with iRepertoire HTBI primers and Arm-PCR of CDR3 regions. TCRdb re-analysed the multiplex PCR reads in MiXCR, keeping a single row per CDR3 protein. The sample yields roughly 500,000 distinct CDR3 sequences, 13% seen once. The CDR3 has 15 residues. After removal of 4 bases from V and 7 bases from J, the junction contained 6 bases not matched to a gene. CDR1 is SGHTA and CDR2 is FQGNSA in the germline V gene. Indicated time point: newly diagnosed GD, antithyroid drugs for less than 3 months. PBMCs were the source of the RNA used for TCR sequencing. The same data also contributed to another study, on T cells in Graves' hyperthyroidism and ophthalmopathy.

The genes are TRBV7-2 and TRBJ2-2, with 10 bases aligning to TRBD2. The source material was peripheral blood mononuclear cells (PBMCs), sampled at new diagnosis, from a patient treated with antithyroid drugs. The receptor was isolated from a man aged 30 to 39 with Graves disease. CDR3 region: CASSSAGGPIGELFF. The CDR3 coding sequence is TGTGCCAGCAGCTCAGCGGGAGGGCCAATCGGGGAGCTGTTTTTT.